This record looks at one TCR beta chain sequence and its context. Its antigen is not identified. This record comes from a study of cytomegalovirus exposure and HLA in healthy donors. CDR3 length equals 11 residues. Looked up from germline, CDR1 is MNHNS and CDR2 is SASEGT. Study outcomes and limitations: There were 164 TCR beta chains listed as cytomegalovirus-associated. The majority of TCR sequences were rare, yet some public TCRs appeared in many donors.

Both 60 Vbeta primers and 13 Jbeta primers went into the PCR. Clones were read by immunoSEQ multiplex PCR, and TCRdb kept only the in-frame ones, dropping some. The sample lists over 90,000 clones; roughly three quarters were seen once. The chain has TRBV6-1 and TRBJ2-5; D remains ambiguous. The DNA end is more similar to TRBJ2-7, so the J call may be wrong. The source is a woman in her sixties or seventies in good health and CMV-seropositive. The sample comprised PBMCs. This chain's CDR3 is CASFNSYEQYF. The CDR3 nucleotides are TGTGCCAGTTTTAACTCCTACGAGCAGTACTTC.